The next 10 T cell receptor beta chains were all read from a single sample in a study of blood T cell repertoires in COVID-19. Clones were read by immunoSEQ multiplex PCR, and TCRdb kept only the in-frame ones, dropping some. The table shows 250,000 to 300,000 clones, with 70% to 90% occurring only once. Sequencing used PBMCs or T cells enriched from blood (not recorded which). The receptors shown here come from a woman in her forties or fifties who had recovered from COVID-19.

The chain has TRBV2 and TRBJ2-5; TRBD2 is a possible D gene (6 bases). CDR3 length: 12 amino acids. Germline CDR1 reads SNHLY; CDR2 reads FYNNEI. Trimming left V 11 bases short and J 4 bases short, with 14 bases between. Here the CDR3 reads CAGGILGETQYF. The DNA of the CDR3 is TGTGCCGGAGGGATCTTGGGAGAGACCCAGTACTTC.

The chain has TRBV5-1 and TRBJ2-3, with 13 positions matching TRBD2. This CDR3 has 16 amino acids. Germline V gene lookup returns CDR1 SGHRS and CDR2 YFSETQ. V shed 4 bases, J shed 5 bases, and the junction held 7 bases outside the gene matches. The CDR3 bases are TGCGCCAGCAGCCCCGGGACTAGCGGGATCGGAGATACGCAGTATTTT. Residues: CASSPGTSGIGDTQYF.

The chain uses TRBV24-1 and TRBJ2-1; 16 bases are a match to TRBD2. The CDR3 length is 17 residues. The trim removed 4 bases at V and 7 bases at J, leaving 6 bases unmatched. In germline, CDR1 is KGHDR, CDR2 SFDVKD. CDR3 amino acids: CATSEGTSGRARNEQFF. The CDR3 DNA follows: TGTGCCACCAGTGAGGGGACTAGCGGGAGGGCCAGGAATGAGCAGTTCTTC.

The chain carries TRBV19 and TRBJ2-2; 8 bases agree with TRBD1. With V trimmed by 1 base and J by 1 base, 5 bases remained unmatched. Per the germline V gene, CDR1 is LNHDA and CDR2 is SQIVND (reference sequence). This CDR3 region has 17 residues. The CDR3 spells CASSIAGGQGNTGELFF. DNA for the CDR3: TGTGCCAGTAGTATAGCCGGAGGACAGGGGAACACCGGGGAGCTGTTTTTT.

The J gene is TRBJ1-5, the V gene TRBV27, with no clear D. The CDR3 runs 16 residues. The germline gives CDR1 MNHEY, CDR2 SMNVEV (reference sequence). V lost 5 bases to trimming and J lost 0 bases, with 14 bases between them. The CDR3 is CASSKYSTYSNQPQHF. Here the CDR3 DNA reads TGTGCCAGCAGTAAGTACAGCACATATAGCAATCAGCCCCAGCATTTT.

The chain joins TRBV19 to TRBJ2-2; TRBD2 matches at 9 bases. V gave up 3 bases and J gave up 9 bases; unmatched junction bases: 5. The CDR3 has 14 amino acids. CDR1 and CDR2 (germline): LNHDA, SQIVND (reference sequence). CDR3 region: CASSMGLASRELFF. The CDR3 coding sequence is TGTGCCAGTAGTATGGGACTAGCTAGCAGGGAGCTGTTTTTT. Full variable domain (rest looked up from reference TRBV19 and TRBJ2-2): DGGITQSPKYLFRKEGQNVTLSCEQNLNHDAMYWYRQDPGQGLRLIYYSQIVNDFQKGDIAEGYSVSREKKESFPLTVTSAQKNPTAFYLCASSMGLASRELFFGEGSRLTVL.

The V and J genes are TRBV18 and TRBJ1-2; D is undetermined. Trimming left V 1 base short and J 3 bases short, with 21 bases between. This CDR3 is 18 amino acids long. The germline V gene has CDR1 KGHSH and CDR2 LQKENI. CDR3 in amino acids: CASSPRSLDGGMDYGYTF. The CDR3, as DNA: TGTGCCAGCTCACCACGTTCCCTCGACGGAGGGATGGACTATGGCTACACCTTC.

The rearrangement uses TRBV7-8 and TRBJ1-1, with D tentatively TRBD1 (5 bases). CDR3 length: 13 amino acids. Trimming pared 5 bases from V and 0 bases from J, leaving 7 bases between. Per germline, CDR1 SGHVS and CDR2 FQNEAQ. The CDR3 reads CASSQTVNTEAFF. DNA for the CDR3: TGTGCCAGCAGCCAGACAGTGAACACTGAAGCTTTCTTT.

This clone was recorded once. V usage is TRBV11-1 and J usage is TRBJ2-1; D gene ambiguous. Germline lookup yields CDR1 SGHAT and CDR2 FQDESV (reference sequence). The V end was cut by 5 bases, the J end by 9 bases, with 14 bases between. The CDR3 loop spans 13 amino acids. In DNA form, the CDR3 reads TGTGCCAGCAGCCCCCAACAGAGAGTTGAGCAGTTCTTC. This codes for CASSPQQRVEQFF. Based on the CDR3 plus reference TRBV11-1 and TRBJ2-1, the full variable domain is EAEVAQSPRYKITEKSQAVAFWCDPISGHATLYWYRQILGQGPELLVQFQDESVVDDSQLPKDRFSAERLKGVDSTLKIQPAELGDSAMYLCASSPQQRVEQFFGPGTRLTVL.

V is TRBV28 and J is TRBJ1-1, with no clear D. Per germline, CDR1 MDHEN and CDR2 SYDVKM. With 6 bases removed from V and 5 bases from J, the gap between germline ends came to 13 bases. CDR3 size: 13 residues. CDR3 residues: CASSERGRTEAFF. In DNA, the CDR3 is TGTGCCAGCAGCGAAAGAGGTAGAACTGAAGCTTTCTTT. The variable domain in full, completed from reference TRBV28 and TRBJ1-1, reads DVKVTQSSRYLVKRTGEKVFLECVQDMDHENMFWYRQDPGLGLRLIYFSYDVKMKEKGDIPEGYSVSREKKERFSLILESASTNQTSMYLCASSERGRTEAFFGQGTRLTVV.